These 21 T cell receptor beta chains originate from one sample sequenced in a study of T-cell memory formation after mild COVID-19. MiXCR, applied by TCRdb to the 5' RACE reads, yields one record per CDR3 protein. The top ten hold approximately 15% of the sample, which has 360,000 or so distinct CDR3 sequences, 25% to 30% seen once. Material: PBMCs or a T cell subset sorted from them (not recorded which). The receptors were gathered from an adult woman who had mild COVID-19 (a few samples of this study predate the infection). Cell type and time point are not known.

This clonotype has just a few counts. The chain recombines TRBV14 with TRBJ2-2, with D perhaps assigned TRBD1 or TRBD2 (6 bases each). Trimming left V 4 bases short and J 0 bases short, with 12 bases between. This CDR3 is built from 16 residues. Per the germline V gene, CDR1 is SGHDN and CDR2 is FVKESK. The CDR3 DNA sequence: TGTGCCAGCAGCCCCTACAGGGAGGCGAACACCGGGGAGCTGTTTTTT. Translated: CASSPYREANTGELFF.

The rearrangement links TRBV7-2 to TRBJ2-1, with 9 positions matching TRBD2. Germline CDR1 reads SGHTA; CDR2 reads FQGNSA. V gave up 5 bases and J gave up 10 bases; unmatched junction bases: 15. The CDR3 length is 16 residues. CDR3 sequence reads: CASSPGGTSRSAEQFF. CDR3 coding DNA: TGTGCCAGCAGCCCCGGCGGGACTAGCCGGTCCGCGGAGCAGTTCTTC.

This chain connects TRBV20-1 to TRBJ2-7; weak D call: TRBD2 (5 bases). The V end was cut by 2 bases, the J end by 2 bases, with 13 bases between. CDR3 length: 14 residues. Germline loops: CDR1 DFQATT, CDR2 SNEGSKA (reference sequence). The CDR3 sequence is CSARPSGLPYEQYF. In DNA, the CDR3 is TGCAGTGCTAGACCCAGCGGACTCCCCTACGAGCAGTACTTC.

This chain links TRBV20-1 with TRBJ2-5; TRBD1 or TRBD2 may be the D gene (6 bases each). The length of the CDR3 is 13 residues. Per germline, CDR1 DFQATT and CDR2 SNEGSKA (reference sequence). The CDR3 DNA follows: TGCATCGCTACCCGGGGGCGCCAAGAGACCCAGTACTTC. Residues: CIATRGRQETQYF.

Only a few counts were recorded for this clonotype. V and J are TRBV5-1 and TRBJ2-1; 12 nucleotides match TRBD2. The CDR3 totals 16 residues. CDR1 is SGHRS, CDR2 YFSETQ, per germline. The J segment lost 5 bases and the V segment lost 4 bases, leaving 7 bases of the junction unmatched. The CDR3 region has the DNA TGCGCCAGCAGCCCCGCACTAGCGGGGGGTCACAATGAGCAGTTCTTC. Translation: CASSPALAGGHNEQFF. The variable domain in full, completed from reference TRBV5-1 and TRBJ2-1, reads KAGVTQTPRYLIKTRGQQVTLSCSPISGHRSVSWYQQTPGQGLQFLFEYFSETQRNKGNFPGRFSGRQFSNSRSEMNVSTLELGDSALYLCASSPALAGGHNEQFFGPGTRLTVL.

The DNA for the CDR3 is TGTGCCAGCAGCGTAGTCCTAGGGATGAACACTGAAGCTTTCTTT. This translates into CASSVVLGMNTEAFF. V usage is TRBV9 and J usage is TRBJ1-1; D remains unclear. This CDR3 has 15 residues. Trimming took 0 bases from V and 0 from J, leaving 9 bases between them. The germline gives CDR1 SGDLS, CDR2 YYNGEE.

V is TRBV20-1 and J is TRBJ2-2; TRBD1 agrees at 9 bases. The CDR3 has 15 amino acids. Looked up from germline, CDR1 is DFQATT and CDR2 is SNEGSKA (reference sequence). The trim removed 2 bases at V and 5 bases at J, leaving 6 bases unmatched. DNA for the CDR3: TGCAGTGCTAGATCCCGGACAGGGGTTACCGGGGAGCTGTTTTTT. Protein sequence: CSARSRTGVTGELFF.

Written as DNA, the CDR3 is TGTGCCAGCAGTTATCCGGGACTAGCGGGAATCCAGTACTTC. It is translated as CASSYPGLAGIQYF. The J gene is TRBJ2-7, the V gene TRBV6-2 or TRBV6-3; 13 positions match TRBD2. CDR1 MNHEY and CDR2 SVGEGT come from the germline V gene. The CDR3 is made up of 14 amino acids. V lost 3 bases to trimming and J lost 10 bases; unmatched junction nucleotides: 6.

Notes on this clonotype: A read error may account for a junction end that differs from germline. The chain uses TRBV7-7 and TRBJ2-5; 10 bases match TRBD1. There are 14 residues in the CDR3. Germline CDR1 and CDR2: SSHAT and FNYEAQ (reference sequence). CDR3 loop: CASSPDRGSETQYF. CDR3 DNA sequence: TGTGCTAGCAGCCCGGACAGGGGGTCTGAGACCCAGTACTTC.

The chain is built from TRBV7-9 and TRBJ2-5, with D perhaps matching TRBD1 or TRBD2 (5 bases each). This CDR3 has 14 amino acids. Trimming pared 1 base from V and 5 bases from J, leaving 11 bases between. From germline, CDR1 is SEHNR and CDR2 FQNEAQ (reference sequence). The CDR3 bases are TGTGCCAGCAGCTTAGTCGGGGCGACGGAGACCCAGTACTTC. Translation gives CASSLVGATETQYF.

V usage is TRBV24-1 and J usage is TRBJ2-3; 9 bases map to TRBD1. The V gene end was trimmed by 7 bases and the J gene end by 2 bases; junction bases not matched to a gene: 6. The CDR3 spans 15 residues. Looked up from germline, CDR1 is KGHDR and CDR2 is SFDVKD. Here the CDR3 reads CATRPGTGNTDTQYF. DNA for the CDR3: TGTGCCACCAGGCCCGGGACAGGGAACACAGATACGCAGTATTTT.

The chain couples TRBV7-9 to TRBJ1-2, with D uncertain. Germline CDR1 SEHNR, CDR2 FQNEAQ (reference sequence). The CDR3 totals 11 residues. Trimming cost V 1 base and J 7 bases, with 4 bases left between them. The CDR3 DNA follows: TGTGCCAGCAGCTTAGGGAGTGGCTACACCTTC. It codes for CASSLGSGYTF.

This rearrangement joins TRBV24-1 to TRBJ2-1; D gene uncertain. The CDR3 loop spans 14 amino acids. Trimming left V 3 bases short and J 4 bases short, with 9 bases between. Germline-derived CDR1 and CDR2 are KGHDR and SFDVKD. CDR3 sequence reads: CATSDGAEYNEQFF. Written as DNA, the CDR3 is TGTGCCACCAGTGATGGTGCGGAGTACAATGAGCAGTTCTTC.

In this sample, this clonotype turned up a few times. This chain connects TRBV7-6 to TRBJ2-1; 7 nucleotides align to TRBD1. Germline V lookup: CDR1 SGHVS, CDR2 FNYEAQ. The V and J ends lost 1 base and 6 bases, in that order; junction bases with no gene match: 6. This CDR3 is 15 amino acids long. The CDR3 spells CASSLETGYSNEQFF. The CDR3 bases are TGTGCCAGCAGCTTAGAGACAGGGTATTCCAATGAGCAGTTCTTC.

This clonotype has a handful of counts. The rearrangement links TRBV20-1 to TRBJ1-1; 8 nucleotides align to TRBD1. The CDR3 is 17 amino acids. Germline V lookup: CDR1 DFQATT, CDR2 SNEGSKA (reference sequence). J was trimmed by 1 base and V by 0 bases; bases with no gene match: 10. Here the CDR3 reads CSARDGVQGARNTEAFF. The CDR3 DNA follows: TGCAGTGCTAGAGACGGGGTGCAGGGGGCGCGGAACACTGAAGCTTTCTTT.

The chain recombines TRBV12-3 or TRBV12-4 with TRBJ1-1, with D possibly TRBD1 on 5 matching bases. CDR3 length equals 11 residues. With 4 bases removed from V and 9 bases from J, the gap between germline ends came to 9 bases. CDR3 sequence reads: CASSWDGKAFF. CDR3 nucleotides: TGTGCCAGCAGTTGGGACGGAAAAGCTTTCTTT.

V usage is TRBV6-2 or TRBV6-3 and J usage is TRBJ2-7; a possible D gene is TRBD2 (5 bases). Germline values: CDR1 MNHEY, CDR2 SVGEGT. This CDR3 is built from 14 residues. Deletions cut 7 bases from V and 2 bases from J, with 15 bases between. CDR3 bases: TGTGCCAGCAAATCGACTAACCGAGCCTACGAGCAGTACTTC. The encoded protein is CASKSTNRAYEQYF.

The genes are TRBV18 and TRBJ2-5, with D uncertain. CDR3 size: 16 residues. Germline V gene lookup returns CDR1 KGHSH and CDR2 LQKENI. The V end lost 3 bases, the J end lost 5 bases, and 19 bases lay between the germline ends. CDR3 sequence: CASSPTSLPGWETQYF. DNA for the CDR3: TGTGCCAGCTCACCCACGTCACTTCCCGGTTGGGAGACCCAGTACTTC.

The chain uses TRBV10-3 and TRBJ2-7; 7 bases agree with TRBD2. The J segment lost 2 bases and the V segment lost 3 bases, leaving 10 bases of the junction unmatched. Germline CDR1 ENHRY, CDR2 SYGVKD. This CDR3 is built from 16 residues. The CDR3 coding sequence is TGTGCCATCAGTGACTCTAGCGGACGATACCCCTACGAGCAGTACTTC. It is translated as CAISDSSGRYPYEQYF.

This clonotype occurred a few times. The rearrangement joins TRBV5-1 to TRBJ2-2; TRBD1 agrees at 7 bases. Germline loops: CDR1 SGHRS, CDR2 YFSETQ. Trimming at V came to 0 bases and at J to 2 bases, leaving 1 base not matched to a gene. The CDR3 has 15 amino acids. CDR3 region: CASSLGDSNTGELFF. The CDR3 DNA reads TGCGCCAGCAGCTTGGGGGACAGTAACACCGGGGAGCTGTTTTTT.

The V call is TRBV12-3 or TRBV12-4, the J call TRBJ1-2; D is unclear. With 3 bases removed from V and 4 bases from J, the gap between germline ends came to 15 bases. The CDR3 loop spans 15 amino acids. The CDR3 nucleotides are TGTGCCAGCAGTTTTGGCGTGAGTCAAATCTATGGCTACACCTTC. Amino acids: CASSFGVSQIYGYTF.